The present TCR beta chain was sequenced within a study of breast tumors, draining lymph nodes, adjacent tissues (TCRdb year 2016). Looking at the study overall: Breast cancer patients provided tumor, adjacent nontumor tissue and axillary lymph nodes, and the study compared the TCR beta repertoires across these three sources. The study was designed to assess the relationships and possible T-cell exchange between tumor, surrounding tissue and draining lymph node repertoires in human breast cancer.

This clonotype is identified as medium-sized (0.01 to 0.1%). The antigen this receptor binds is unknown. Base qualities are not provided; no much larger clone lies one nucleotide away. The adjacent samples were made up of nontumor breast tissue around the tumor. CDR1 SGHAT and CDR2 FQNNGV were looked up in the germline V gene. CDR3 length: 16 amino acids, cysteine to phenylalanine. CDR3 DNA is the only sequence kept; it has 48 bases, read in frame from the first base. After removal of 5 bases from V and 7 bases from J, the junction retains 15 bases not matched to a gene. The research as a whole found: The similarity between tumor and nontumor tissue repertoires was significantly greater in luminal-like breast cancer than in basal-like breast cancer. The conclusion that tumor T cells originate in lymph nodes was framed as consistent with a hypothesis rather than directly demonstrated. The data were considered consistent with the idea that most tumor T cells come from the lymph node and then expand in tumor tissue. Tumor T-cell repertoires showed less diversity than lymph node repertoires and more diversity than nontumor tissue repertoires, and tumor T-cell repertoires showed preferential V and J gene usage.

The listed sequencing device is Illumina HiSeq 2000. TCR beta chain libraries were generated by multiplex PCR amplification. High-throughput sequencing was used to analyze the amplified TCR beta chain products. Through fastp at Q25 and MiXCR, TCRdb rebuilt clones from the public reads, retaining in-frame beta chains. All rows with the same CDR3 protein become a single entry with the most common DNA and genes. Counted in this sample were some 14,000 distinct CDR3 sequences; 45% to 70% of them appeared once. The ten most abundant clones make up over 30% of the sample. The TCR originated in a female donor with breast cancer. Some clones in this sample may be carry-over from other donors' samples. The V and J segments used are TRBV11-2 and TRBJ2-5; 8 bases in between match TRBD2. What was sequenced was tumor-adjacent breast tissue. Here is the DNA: TGTGCCAGCAGCCCTGGCCTAGCGGGCCTCCAAAGGACCCAGTACTTC. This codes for CASSPGLAGLQRTQYF.